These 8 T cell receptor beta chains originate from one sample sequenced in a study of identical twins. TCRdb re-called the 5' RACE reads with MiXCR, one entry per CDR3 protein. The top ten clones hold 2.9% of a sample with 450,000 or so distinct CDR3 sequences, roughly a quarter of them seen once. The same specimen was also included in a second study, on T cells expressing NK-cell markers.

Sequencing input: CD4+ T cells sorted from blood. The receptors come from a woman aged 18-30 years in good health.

DNA of the CDR3: TGTGCCAGCTCCCTTAGGGGTACATCGTCCTACGAGCAGTACTTC. This sequence encodes CASSLRGTSSYEQYF. This chain connects TRBV6-1 to TRBJ2-7; perhaps TRBD1 as D (5 bases). The V gene's germline CDR1 is MNHNS and CDR2 SASEGT. CDR3 length: 15 residues. Trimming left V 8 bases short and J 1 base short, with 18 bases between.

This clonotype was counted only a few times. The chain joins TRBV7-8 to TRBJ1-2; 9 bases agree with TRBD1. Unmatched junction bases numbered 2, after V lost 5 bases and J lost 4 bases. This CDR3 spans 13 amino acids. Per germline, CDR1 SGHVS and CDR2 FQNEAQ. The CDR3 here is CASSPTGGYGYTF. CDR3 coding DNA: TGTGCCAGCAGCCCGACAGGGGGCTATGGCTACACCTTC.

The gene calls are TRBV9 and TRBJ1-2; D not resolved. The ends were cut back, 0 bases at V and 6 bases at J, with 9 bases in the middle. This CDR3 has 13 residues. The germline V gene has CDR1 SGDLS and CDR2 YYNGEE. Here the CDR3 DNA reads TGTGCCAGCAGCGTAGCGACAAAGGATGGCTACACCTTC. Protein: CASSVATKDGYTF. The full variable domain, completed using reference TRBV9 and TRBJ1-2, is DSGVTQTPKHLITATGQRVTLRCSPRSGDLSVYWYQQSLDQGLQFLIQYYNGEERAKGNILERFSAQQFPDLHSELNLSSLELGDSALYFCASSVATKDGYTFGSGTRLTVV.

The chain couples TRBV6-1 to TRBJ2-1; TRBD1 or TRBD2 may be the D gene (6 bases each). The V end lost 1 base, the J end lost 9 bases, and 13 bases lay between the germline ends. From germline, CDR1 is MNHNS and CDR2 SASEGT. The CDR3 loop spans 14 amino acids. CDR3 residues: CASSEEEGVGEQFF. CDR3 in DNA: TGTGCCAGCAGTGAAGAGGAGGGGGTTGGTGAGCAGTTCTTC.

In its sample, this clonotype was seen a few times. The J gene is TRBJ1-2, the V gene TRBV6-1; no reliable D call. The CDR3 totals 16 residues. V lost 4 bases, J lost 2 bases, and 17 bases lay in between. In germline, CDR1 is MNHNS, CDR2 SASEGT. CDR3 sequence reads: CASSGTRPDTNYGYTF. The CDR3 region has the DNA TGTGCCAGCAGTGGCACCCGACCCGACACCAACTATGGCTACACCTTC.

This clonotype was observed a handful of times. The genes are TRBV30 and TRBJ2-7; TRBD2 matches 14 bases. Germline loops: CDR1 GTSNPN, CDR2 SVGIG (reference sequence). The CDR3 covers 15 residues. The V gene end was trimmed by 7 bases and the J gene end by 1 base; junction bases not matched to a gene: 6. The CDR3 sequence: CAFGLAGGGSYEQYF. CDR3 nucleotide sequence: TGTGCCTTCGGACTAGCGGGAGGTGGATCCTACGAGCAGTACTTC.

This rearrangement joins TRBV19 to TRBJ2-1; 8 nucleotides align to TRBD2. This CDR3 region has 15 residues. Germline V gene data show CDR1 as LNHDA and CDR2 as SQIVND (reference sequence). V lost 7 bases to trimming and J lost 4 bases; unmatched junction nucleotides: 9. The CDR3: CASTLSGRDYNEQFF. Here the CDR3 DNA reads TGTGCCAGTACGTTAAGCGGGAGAGATTACAATGAGCAGTTCTTC.

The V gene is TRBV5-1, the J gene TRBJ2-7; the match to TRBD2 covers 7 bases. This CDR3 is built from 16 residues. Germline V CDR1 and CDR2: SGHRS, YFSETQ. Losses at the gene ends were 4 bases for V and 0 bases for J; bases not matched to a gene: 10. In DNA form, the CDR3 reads TGCGCCAGCAGCCTTGGGCTAGCGGACACCTCCTACGAGCAGTACTTC. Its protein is CASSLGLADTSYEQYF.